These T cell receptor beta chains were read from a single sample in a study of cytomegalovirus exposure and HLA in healthy donors. TCRdb's table, derived via immunoSEQ multiplex PCR, lists solely in-frame clones and lacks some. The data contain approximately 170,000 clones, about 89% of them singletons. Specimen: PBMCs. These receptors all come from a woman younger than 35 in good health and CMV-seropositive. Both conserved end residues are part of each CDR3. The order of the fields is CDR3 protein, CDR3 DNA, D gene, V gene, J gene, clone size. The D gene is left open where the match is weak. Some rows mark clone size as missing; the rest say once, few, many or name a class of expanded clone.

CATSRPDRGNHNEQFF	TGTGCCACCAGCAGACCTGACAGGGGTAATCACAATGAGCAGTTCTTC	TRBD1	TRBV15	TRBJ2-1	-
CASSERGDYNEQFF	TGTGCCAGCAGTGAGCGGGGGGATTACAATGAGCAGTTCTTC	TRBD2	TRBV6-4	TRBJ2-1	few
CASNRQGDEKLFF	TGTGCCAGCAACCGCCAGGGCGATGAAAAACTGTTTTTT	-	TRBV2	TRBJ1-4	-
CASSEELAGGADTQYF	TGTGCCAGCAGTGAAGAACTAGCGGGAGGGGCCGATACGCAGTATTTT	TRBD2	TRBV6-1	TRBJ2-3	-
CASSLGGGASPNEQFF	TGTGCCAGCAGCTTGGGAGGGGGGGCTTCCCCCAATGAGCAGTTCTTC	-	TRBV7-9	TRBJ2-1	-
CASSQEAGQVLYNEQFF	TGCGCCAGCAGCCAAGAAGCTGGACAGGTCCTCTACAATGAGCAGTTCTTC	TRBD1	TRBV4-3	TRBJ2-1	-
CASSLRTRDTEAFF	TGTGCCAGCAGCCTACGGACACGGGACACTGAAGCTTTCTTT	-	TRBV7-8	TRBJ1-1	-
CASSLRTRVTIEGYGYTF	TGTGCCAGCAGCTTGCGGACGCGGGTAACAATTGAAGGCTATGGCTACACCTTC	-	TRBV28	TRBJ1-2	once
CASTTRDREYEQYF	TGTGCCAGCACGACCCGGGACAGGGAGTACGAGCAGTACTTC	TRBD1	TRBV7-9	TRBJ2-7	-
CASSQSKGRPGDYGYTF	TGCGCCAGCAGTCAATCGAAGGGTCGACCCGGGGACTATGGCTACACCTTC	-	TRBV23-1	TRBJ1-2	-
CASRAGGQETQYF	TGCGCCAGCAGGGCGGGGGGACAAGAGACCCAGTACTTC	TRBD2	TRBV5-1	TRBJ2-5	-
CATSKPNTEAFF	TGTGCCACTAGTAAGCCGAACACTGAAGCTTTCTTT	-	TRBV27	TRBJ1-1	-
CASSPLRTGGSYEQYF	TGTGCCAGCAGTCCCCTACGGACAGGAGGTTCCTACGAGCAGTACTTC	TRBD1	TRBV28	TRBJ2-7	few
CATSSRGFGVKNIQYF	TGTGCCACCAGCAGCAGGGGTTTTGGGGTCAAAAACATTCAGTACTTC	-	TRBV15	TRBJ2-4	-
CASTGLAVAGTGETQYF	TGCGCCAGCACGGGACTAGCGGTAGCTGGGACGGGGGAGACCCAGTACTTC	TRBD2	TRBV5-1	TRBJ2-5	-
CASSYQGAYEQYF	TGTGCCAGCAGTTACCAGGGGGCCTACGAGCAGTACTTC	TRBD1	TRBV6-5	TRBJ2-7	-
CASSWESETQYF	TGTGCCAGCAGCTGGGAGTCAGAGACCCAGTACTTC	-	TRBV5-6	TRBJ2-5	few
CAWSPPGTYNQPQHF	TGTGCCTGGAGTCCTCCCGGGACTTATAATCAGCCCCAGCATTTT	-	TRBV30	TRBJ1-5	-
CASRPGLNTEAFF	TGTGCCAGTAGACCGGGGTTGAACACTGAAGCTTTCTTT	-	TRBV19	TRBJ1-1	-
CASSFSLTQYEQYF	TGTGCCAGCAGCTTTTCCCTGACTCAGTACGAGCAGTACTTC	-	TRBV7-9	TRBJ2-7	-
CASSPTGFQETQYF	TGTGCCAGCAGCCCTACAGGTTTCCAAGAGACCCAGTACTTC	-	TRBV11-2	TRBJ2-5	-
CASSTTGTGNFYGYTF	TGTGCCAGCAGTACGACCGGGACAGGAAACTTCTATGGCTACACCTTC	TRBD1	TRBV27	TRBJ1-2	-
CASSEIGGKFHEQYF	TGTGCCAGCAGCGAAATAGGCGGGAAATTCCACGAGCAGTACTTC	-	TRBV11-2	TRBJ2-7	-
CATRTSRRAGEETQYF	TGTGCCACCAGGACCTCGCGCCGGGCGGGAGAAGAGACCCAGTACTTC	TRBD2	TRBV15	TRBJ2-5	-
CASSIAKGRGEQFF	TGTGCCAGTAGTATAGCCAAGGGCCGGGGGGAGCAGTTCTTC	-	TRBV19	TRBJ2-1	-
CASSFDREYGYTF	TGCGCCAGCAGCTTCGACAGGGAGTATGGCTACACCTTC	TRBD1	TRBV5-1	TRBJ1-2	-
CASSSGTSGKHEQFF	TGTGCCAGCAGCTCCGGGACTAGCGGGAAACATGAGCAGTTCTTC	TRBD2	TRBV11-3	TRBJ2-1	-
CASSLVGLTRETQYF	TGTGCCAGCAGTTTAGTAGGCTTGACCAGGGAGACCCAGTACTTC	-	TRBV27	TRBJ2-5	-
CASSRTSGRKETQYF	TGTGCCAGCAGCCGTACTAGCGGGAGGAAAGAGACCCAGTACTTC	TRBD2	TRBV7-9	TRBJ2-5	-
CASSQVAGLAVGTNNEQFF	TGCGCCAGCAGCCAAGTCGCAGGACTAGCGGTTGGGACAAACAATGAGCAGTTCTTC	TRBD2	TRBV4-3	TRBJ2-1	-
CRTSGGDEQFF	TGCAGGACTAGCGGTGGTGATGAGCAGTTCTTC	TRBD2	TRBV20-1	TRBJ2-1	-
CASSQDNRGAGARDTQYF	TGCGCCAGCAGCCAAGATAACAGAGGCGCGGGGGCACGAGATACGCAGTATTTT	-	TRBV4-3	TRBJ2-3	-
CASSHRDGDSYPYEQYF	TGCGCCAGCAGCCACCGAGACGGCGACAGCTACCCCTACGAGCAGTACTTC	-	TRBV4-1	TRBJ2-7	once